A selection of T cell receptor beta chains follows, all from one sample in a study of shared T cell receptors in the human thymus. Sequencing was performed with immunoSEQ multiplex PCR; in TCRdb, only in-frame clones are kept and a portion is missing. The repertoire consists of hundreds of thousands of clones, with 95% occurring once and the leading ten covering roughly 0.021%. Sequences were obtained from thymocytes. The receptors were sampled from a human donor. CDR3s include the opening cysteine and the closing phenylalanine or tryptophan. A D gene is named only where the DNA matches it firmly. Size is omitted from some rows. Given values are once, few, many or a class for expanded clones.

V: TRBV7-9
size: once
D: .
J: TRBJ2-1
DNA: TGTGCCAGCAGCTTAACCGGACCCCCGCTAATTTACAATGAGCAGTTCTTC
CDR3: CASSLTGPPLIYNEQFF

V: TRBV2
size: .
D: .
J: TRBJ2-5
DNA: TGTGCCAGCAGTGAAGCCCACTGGGAGACCCAGTACTTC
CDR3: CASSEAHWETQYF

V: TRBV27
size: .
D: .
J: TRBJ2-3
DNA: TGTGCCAGCAGTTTAGAACGATGGGCAGATACGCAGTATTTT
CDR3: CASSLERWADTQYF

V: TRBV28
size: .
D: TRBD2
J: TRBJ2-5
DNA: TGTGCCAGCAGCCGGAAACTAGCGAAGTACGAGACCCAGTACTTC
CDR3: CASSRKLAKYETQYF

V: TRBV11-2
size: once
D: .
J: TRBJ2-7
DNA: TGTGCCAGCACCTACTCCGGGCCCTCCTACGAGCAGTACTTC
CDR3: CASTYSGPSYEQYF

V: TRBV10-2
size: .
D: TRBD2
J: TRBJ2-1
DNA: TGCGCCAGCAGTGAAGGTGGAAGACTAGCGGGAGCAAGGTCCTACAATGAGCAGTTCTTC
CDR3: CASSEGGRLAGARSYNEQFF

V: TRBV27
size: .
D: .
J: TRBJ2-3
DNA: TGTGCCAGCAGTTTATCGGATGGGGCAGATACGCAGTATTTT
CDR3: CASSLSDGADTQYF

V: TRBV30
size: .
D: .
J: TRBJ2-7
DNA: TGTGCCTGGAGTGAGGTCAGGTCGGGAGAGCAGTACTTC
CDR3: CAWSEVRSGEQYF

V: TRBV2
size: .
D: TRBD1
J: TRBJ2-1
DNA: TGTGCCAGCAGCTTCGGGACAGACTACAATGAGCAGTTCTTC
CDR3: CASSFGTDYNEQFF

V: TRBV6-1
size: .
D: TRBD1
J: TRBJ2-2
DNA: TGTGCCAGCAGTGAATGGCAAACGGGACAGGGAAACACCGGGGAGCTGTTTTTT
CDR3: CASSEWQTGQGNTGELFF

V: TRBV9
size: .
D: TRBD1
J: TRBJ1-3
DNA: TGTGCCAGCAGCTTACAGGGGGCAGGAAACACCATATATTTT
CDR3: CASSLQGAGNTIYF

V: TRBV6-4
size: .
D: .
J: TRBJ2-2
DNA: TGTGCCAGCAGTGACTCGGTCAGTGGACCGAACACCGGGGAGCTGTTTTTT
CDR3: CASSDSVSGPNTGELFF

V: TRBV4-1
size: .
D: TRBD1
J: TRBJ2-7
DNA: TGCGCCAGCAGCCAAGATTTCAGTCCGCGGACAGGGTTTGAGCAGTACTTC
CDR3: CASSQDFSPRTGFEQYF

V: TRBV10-3
size: .
D: TRBD1
J: TRBJ1-5
DNA: TGTGCCACAGGACAGGGAAAGAATCAGCCCCAGCATTTT
CDR3: CATGQGKNQPQHF

V: TRBV7-3
size: .
D: TRBD2
J: TRBJ2-1
DNA: TGTGCCAGCAGCTCCCACGGGGCTAGCGGGAACAATGAGCAGTTCTTC
CDR3: CASSSHGASGNNEQFF

V: TRBV20-1
size: .
D: .
J: TRBJ1-1
DNA: TGCAGTGCTTTAAACACTGAAGCTTTCTTT
CDR3: CSALNTEAFF

V: TRBV4-2
size: .
D: .
J: TRBJ1-1
DNA: TGTGCCAGCAGCCAACAGCCTTGGGGCACTGAAGCTTTCTTT
CDR3: CASSQQPWGTEAFF

V: TRBV7-2
size: .
D: .
J: TRBJ2-1
DNA: TGTGCCAGCAGCTACTATGGGGGCAATGAGCAGTTCTTC
CDR3: CASSYYGGNEQFF

V: TRBV29-1
size: .
D: .
J: TRBJ1-5
DNA: TGCAGCGCCTCCATGCCCCAGCATTTT
CDR3: CSASMPQHF

V: TRBV4-1
size: .
D: .
J: TRBJ2-7
DNA: TGCGCCAGCAGCCAACAGCGACGCCCTTTCTCCTACGAGCAGTACTTC
CDR3: CASSQQRRPFSYEQYF

V: TRBV15
size: .
D: TRBD2
J: TRBJ2-3
DNA: TGTGCCACCAGCCCCCGACTAGCGGGCACAGATACGCAGTATTTT
CDR3: CATSPRLAGTDTQYF

V: TRBV30
size: .
D: TRBD2
J: TRBJ2-7
DNA: TGTGCCTGGGGTAGCGGGGCCTCCTACGAGCAGTACTTC
CDR3: CAWGSGASYEQYF

V: TRBV7-9
size: .
D: .
J: TRBJ2-1
DNA: TGTGCCAGCAGCTTAATAAGGAGGCCGGGGAATGAGCAGTTCTTC
CDR3: CASSLIRRPGNEQFF

V: TRBV7-9
size: once
D: TRBD1
J: TRBJ1-2
DNA: TGTGCCAGCAGCCGGGACAGGGATAATGCTAACTATGGCTACACCTTC
CDR3: CASSRDRDNANYGYTF

V: TRBV5-6
size: once
D: .
J: TRBJ2-5
DNA: TGTGCCAGCAGCTTGGGACTGAAAGAGACCCAGTACTTC
CDR3: CASSLGLKETQYF

V: TRBV30
size: .
D: .
J: TRBJ1-5
DNA: TGTGCCTGGAGGTTCTCGCTCGGGCAGGCTAGCAATCAGCCCCAGCATTTT
CDR3: CAWRFSLGQASNQPQHF

V: TRBV29-1
size: .
D: .
J: TRBJ1-1
DNA: TGCAGCGGGCTGTCCGAAGGCGCTGAAGCTTTCTTT
CDR3: CSGLSEGAEAFF

V: TRBV9
size: .
D: TRBD2
J: TRBJ2-7
DNA: TGTGCCAGCAGCGTAGAAGCGGGAGGGCAATACGAGCAGTACTTC
CDR3: CASSVEAGGQYEQYF

V: TRBV7-9
size: .
D: .
J: TRBJ1-1
DNA: TGTGCCAGCAGCTTGCTGGGGTCCACTGAAGCTTTCTTT
CDR3: CASSLLGSTEAFF

V: TRBV14
size: .
D: .
J: TRBJ1-4
DNA: TGTGCCAGCAGCCAAGATCCGTCGACAGACAGAAGATCGACTAATGAAAAACTGTTTTTT
CDR3: CASSQDPSTDRRSTNEKLFF

V: TRBV7-2
size: .
D: TRBD2
J: TRBJ2-7
DNA: TGTGCCAGCAGCTTACGCCCTCCTGGGAGGGACGAGCAGTACTTC
CDR3: CASSLRPPGRDEQYF

V: TRBV27
size: .
D: .
J: TRBJ2-3
DNA: TGTGCCAGCAGCCGCCCCGACAGTGATACGCAGTATTTT
CDR3: CASSRPDSDTQYF

V: TRBV5-5
size: .
D: .
J: TRBJ2-7
DNA: TGTGCCAGCAGCCCCCCAGCGGAATCCTACGAGCAGTACTTC
CDR3: CASSPPAESYEQYF

V: TRBV28
size: .
D: .
J: TRBJ2-1
DNA: TGTGCCAGCAGTTTGGTTAGGGTATTGACTGAGCAGTTCTTC
CDR3: CASSLVRVLTEQFF

V: TRBV5-6
size: .
D: TRBD2
J: TRBJ2-3
DNA: TGTGCCAGCAGCCGGACTAGCGGGAATACAGATACGCAGTATTTT
CDR3: CASSRTSGNTDTQYF

V: TRBV19
size: few
D: .
J: TRBJ1-5
DNA: TGTGCCAGTATTCATTCAGGGGCCAATCAGCCCCAGCATTTT
CDR3: CASIHSGANQPQHF

V: TRBV9
size: .
D: TRBD2
J: TRBJ2-1
DNA: TGTGCCAGCAGCGTAGGGGCGGGAGGAGGGAATGAGCAGTTCTTC
CDR3: CASSVGAGGGNEQFF

V: TRBV27
size: .
D: .
J: TRBJ1-3
DNA: TGTGCCAGCAGGGACCCTGGAAACACCATATATTTT
CDR3: CASRDPGNTIYF

V: TRBV9
size: once
D: .
J: TRBJ2-7
DNA: TGTGCCAGCAGCTCCCAGGGACGGCCGGACTCCTACGAGCAGTACTTC
CDR3: CASSSQGRPDSYEQYF

V: TRBV7-9
size: .
D: .
J: TRBJ1-2
DNA: TGTGCCAGCAGCTTAGCGCAGTACTATGGCTACACCTTC
CDR3: CASSLAQYYGYTF

V: TRBV6-1
size: .
D: TRBD1
J: TRBJ2-7
DNA: TGTGCCATCGACAGGGGGGTAACCTACGAGCAGTACTTC
CDR3: CAIDRGVTYEQYF

V: TRBV5-4
size: .
D: .
J: TRBJ2-4
DNA: TGTGCCAGCAGCTACGACAGGGCCAAAAACATTCAGTACTTC
CDR3: CASSYDRAKNIQYF